This T cell receptor beta chain was observed in a study of T-cell memory formation after mild COVID-19. The V end was cut by 8 bases, the J end by 3 bases, with 20 bases between. The germline gives CDR1 SGHTA, CDR2 FQGNSA. CDR3 length: 15 amino acids. Note on this clonotype: Its antigen is not identified.

TCRdb reprocessed the 5' RACE reads via MiXCR and lists one record per CDR3 protein. There are tens of thousands of distinct CDR3 sequences in the sample; roughly 16% occur only once, and about two fifths lies in the top ten. Study results and caveats: Pre-infection memory held some responding clones, suggesting pre-existing cross-reactive T cells responded.

This TCR was sampled from a man aged 18-30 years who had mild COVID-19 (a few samples of this study predate the infection). Cell type and time point are not known. The rearrangement uses TRBV7-2 and TRBJ2-7; D could derive from TRBD1 or TRBD2 (5 bases each). Sample: PBMCs or a T cell subset sorted from them (not recorded which). The CDR3 nucleotides are TGTGCCAGCTCCGTCTACCGAGGGCAGGGCTACGAGCAGTACTTC. Protein sequence: CASSVYRGQGYEQYF.